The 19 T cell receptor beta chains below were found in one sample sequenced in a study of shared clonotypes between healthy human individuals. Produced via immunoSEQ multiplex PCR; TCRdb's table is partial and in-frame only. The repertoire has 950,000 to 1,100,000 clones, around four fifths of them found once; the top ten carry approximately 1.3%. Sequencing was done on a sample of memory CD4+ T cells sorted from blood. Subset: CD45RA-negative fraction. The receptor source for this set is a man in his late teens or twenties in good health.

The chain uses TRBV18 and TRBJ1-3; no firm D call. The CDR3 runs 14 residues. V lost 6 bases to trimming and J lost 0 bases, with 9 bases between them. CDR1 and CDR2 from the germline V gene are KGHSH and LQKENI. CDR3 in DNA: TGTGCCAGCTCGACTAGTAGCTCTGGAAACACCATATATTTT. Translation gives CASSTSSSGNTIYF.

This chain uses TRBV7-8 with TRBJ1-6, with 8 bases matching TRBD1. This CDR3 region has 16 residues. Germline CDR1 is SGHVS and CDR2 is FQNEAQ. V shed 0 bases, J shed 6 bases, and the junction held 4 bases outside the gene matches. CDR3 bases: TGTGCCAGCAGCTTAGCGTCCGGACAGGGTAATTCACCCCTCCACTTT. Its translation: CASSLASGQGNSPLHF.

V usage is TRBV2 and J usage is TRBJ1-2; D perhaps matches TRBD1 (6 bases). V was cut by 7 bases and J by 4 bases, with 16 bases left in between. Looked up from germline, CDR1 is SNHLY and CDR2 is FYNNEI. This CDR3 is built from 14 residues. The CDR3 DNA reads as TGTGCCAGCATTCCGAACAGGGCGTCCTATGGCTACACCTTC. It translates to CASIPNRASYGYTF.

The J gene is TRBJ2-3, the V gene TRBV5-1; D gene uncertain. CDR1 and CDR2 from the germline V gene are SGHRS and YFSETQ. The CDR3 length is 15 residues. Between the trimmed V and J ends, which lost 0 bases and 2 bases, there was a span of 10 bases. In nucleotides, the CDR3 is TGCGCCAGCAGCTTGGAAGGTTTTCTCACAGATACGCAGTATTTT. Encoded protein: CASSLEGFLTDTQYF.

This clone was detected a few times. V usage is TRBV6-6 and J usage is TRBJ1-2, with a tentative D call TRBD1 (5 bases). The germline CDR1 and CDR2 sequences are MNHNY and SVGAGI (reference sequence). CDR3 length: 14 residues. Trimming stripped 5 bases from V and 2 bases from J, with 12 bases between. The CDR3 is CASSRSGTNYGYTF. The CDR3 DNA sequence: TGTGCCAGCAGTCGCTCCGGGACGAACTATGGCTACACCTTC.

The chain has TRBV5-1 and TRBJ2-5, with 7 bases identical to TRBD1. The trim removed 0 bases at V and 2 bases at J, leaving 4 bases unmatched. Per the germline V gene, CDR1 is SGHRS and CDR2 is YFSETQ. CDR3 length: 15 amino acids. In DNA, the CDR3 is TGCGCCAGCAGCTTGGGGGACAGCGATCAAGAGACCCAGTACTTC. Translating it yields CASSLGDSDQETQYF.

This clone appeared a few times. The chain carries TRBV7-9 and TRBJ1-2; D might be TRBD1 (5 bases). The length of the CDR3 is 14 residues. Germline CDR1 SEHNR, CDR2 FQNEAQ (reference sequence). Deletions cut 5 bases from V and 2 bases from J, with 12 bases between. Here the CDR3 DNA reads TGTGCCAGCAGCCGAGGGGCGGGGAACTATGGCTACACCTTC. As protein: CASSRGAGNYGYTF.

The CDR3 reads CASSRAQGHTGELFF. The CDR3 bases are TGCGCCAGCAGCAGAGCACAGGGGCACACCGGGGAGCTGTTTTTT. J is TRBJ2-2 and V is TRBV10-1; TRBD1 matches at 7 bases. V trimming: 6 bases; J trimming: 3 bases; junction bases outside the gene matches: 7. This CDR3 comprises 15 residues. From germline, CDR1 is WNHNN and CDR2 SYGVQD (reference sequence).

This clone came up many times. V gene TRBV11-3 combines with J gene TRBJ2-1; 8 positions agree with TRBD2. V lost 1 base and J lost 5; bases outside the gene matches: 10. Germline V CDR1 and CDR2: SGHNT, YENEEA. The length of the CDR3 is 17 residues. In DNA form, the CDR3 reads TGTGCCAGCAGCTTAGGCGTTAAAGCGGGAGCAGACAATGAGCAGTTCTTC. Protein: CASSLGVKAGADNEQFF.

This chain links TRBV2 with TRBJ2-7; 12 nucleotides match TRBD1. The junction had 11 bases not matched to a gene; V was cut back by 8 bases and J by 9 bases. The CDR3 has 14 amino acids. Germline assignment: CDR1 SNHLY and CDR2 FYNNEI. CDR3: CASRRDRGLEAQYF. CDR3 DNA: TGTGCCAGCCGCCGGGACAGGGGGCTCGAGGCGCAGTACTTC.

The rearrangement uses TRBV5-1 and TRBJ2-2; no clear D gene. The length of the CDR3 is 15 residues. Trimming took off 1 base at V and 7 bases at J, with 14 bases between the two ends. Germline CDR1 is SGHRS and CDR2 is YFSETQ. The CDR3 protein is CASSLSLGLDGELFF. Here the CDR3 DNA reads TGCGCCAGCAGCTTGAGTTTGGGGTTGGACGGGGAGCTGTTTTTT.

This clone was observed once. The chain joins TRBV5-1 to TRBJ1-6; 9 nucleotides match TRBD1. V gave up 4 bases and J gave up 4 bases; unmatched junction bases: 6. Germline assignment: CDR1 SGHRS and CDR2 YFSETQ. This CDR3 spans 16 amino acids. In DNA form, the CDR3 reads TGCGCCAGCAGCCCCGGGACAGGGCCGTATAATTCACCCCTCCACTTT. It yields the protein CASSPGTGPYNSPLHF.

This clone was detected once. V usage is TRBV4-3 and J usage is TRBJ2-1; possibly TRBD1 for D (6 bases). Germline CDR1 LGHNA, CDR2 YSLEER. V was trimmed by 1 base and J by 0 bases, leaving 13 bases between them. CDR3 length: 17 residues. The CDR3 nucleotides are TGCGCCAGCAGCCAAGGGCCAACAGGGAGCTCCTACAATGAGCAGTTCTTC. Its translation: CASSQGPTGSSYNEQFF.

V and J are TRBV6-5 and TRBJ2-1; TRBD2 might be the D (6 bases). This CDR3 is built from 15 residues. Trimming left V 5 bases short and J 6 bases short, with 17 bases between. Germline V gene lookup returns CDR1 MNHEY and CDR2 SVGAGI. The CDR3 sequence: CASSPEGLLRNEQFF. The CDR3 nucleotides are TGTGCCAGCAGTCCCGAGGGACTCCTTCGCAATGAGCAGTTCTTC.

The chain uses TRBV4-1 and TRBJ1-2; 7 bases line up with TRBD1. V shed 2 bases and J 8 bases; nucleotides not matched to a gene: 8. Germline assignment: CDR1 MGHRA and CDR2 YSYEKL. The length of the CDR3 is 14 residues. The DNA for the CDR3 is TGCGCCAGCAGCCAACCGGGACAGAGGCAGGGCTACACCTTC. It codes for CASSQPGQRQGYTF.

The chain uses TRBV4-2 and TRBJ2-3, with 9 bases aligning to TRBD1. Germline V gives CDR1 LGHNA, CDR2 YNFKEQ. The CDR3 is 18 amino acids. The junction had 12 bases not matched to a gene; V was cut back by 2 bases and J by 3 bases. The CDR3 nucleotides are TGTGCCAGCAGCCAATCGGGTGGACAGGGGTATTTGACAGATACGCAGTATTTT. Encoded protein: CASSQSGGQGYLTDTQYF.

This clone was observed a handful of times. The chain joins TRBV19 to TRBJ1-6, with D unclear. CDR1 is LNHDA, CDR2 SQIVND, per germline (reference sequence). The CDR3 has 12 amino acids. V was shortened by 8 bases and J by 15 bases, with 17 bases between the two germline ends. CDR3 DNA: TGTGCCAGTCGGGAGTGGGCATCAGTCCTCCACTTT. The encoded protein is CASREWASVLHF.

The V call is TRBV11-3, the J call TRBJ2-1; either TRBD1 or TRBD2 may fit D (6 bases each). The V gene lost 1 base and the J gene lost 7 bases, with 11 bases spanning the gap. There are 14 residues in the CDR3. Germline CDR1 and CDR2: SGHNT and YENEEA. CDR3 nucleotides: TGTGCCAGCAGCTTAGGAGGAGGGGGTAATGAGCAGTTCTTC. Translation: CASSLGGGGNEQFF.

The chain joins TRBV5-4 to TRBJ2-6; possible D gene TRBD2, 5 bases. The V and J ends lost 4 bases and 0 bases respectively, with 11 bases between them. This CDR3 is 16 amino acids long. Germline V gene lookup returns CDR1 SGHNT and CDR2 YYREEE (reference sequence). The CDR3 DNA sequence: TGTGCCAGCAGCCCCGGACTCCTCTCTGGGGCCAACGTCCTGACTTTC. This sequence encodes CASSPGLLSGANVLTF.